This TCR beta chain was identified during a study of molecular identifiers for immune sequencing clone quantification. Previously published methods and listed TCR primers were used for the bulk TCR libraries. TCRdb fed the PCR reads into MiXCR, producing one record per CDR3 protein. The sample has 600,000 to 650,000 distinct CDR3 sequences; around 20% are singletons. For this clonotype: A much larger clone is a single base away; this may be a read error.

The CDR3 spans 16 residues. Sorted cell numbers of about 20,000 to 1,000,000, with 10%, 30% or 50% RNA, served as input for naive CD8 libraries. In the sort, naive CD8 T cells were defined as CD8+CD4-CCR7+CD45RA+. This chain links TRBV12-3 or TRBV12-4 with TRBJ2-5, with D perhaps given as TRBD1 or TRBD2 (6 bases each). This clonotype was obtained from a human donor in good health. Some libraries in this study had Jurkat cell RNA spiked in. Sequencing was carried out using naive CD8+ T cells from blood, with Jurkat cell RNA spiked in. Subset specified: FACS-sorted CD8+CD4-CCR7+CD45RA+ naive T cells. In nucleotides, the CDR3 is TGTGCCCGCAGCCATCCGGGGGCGCTGGGGTGGGAGACCCAGTACTTC. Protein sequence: CARSHPGALGWETQYF.